The 15 T cell receptor beta chains listed next were all sequenced from one sample in a study of OX40 agonist ivuxolimab in advanced cancers. Repertoires were generated with immunoSEQ multiplex PCR, while TCRdb's copy carries only in-frame clones and drops some. The table has more than 50,000 clones, 70% to 80% seen once. The sample was CD4+ or CD8+ T cells sorted from blood, taken in a trial of the OX40 agonist ivuxolimab. These receptors originate from an adult with an advanced solid tumor such as melanoma, head and neck, liver or kidney cancer.

J is TRBJ1-5 and V is TRBV7-6, with TRBD1 as a possible D gene (6 bases). V lost 1 base and J 3 bases, leaving 7 bases between the germline ends. The CDR3 runs 14 residues. The germline gives CDR1 SGHVS, CDR2 FNYEAQ. CDR3 loop: CASSLGTDNQPQHF. CDR3 nucleotides: TGTGCCAGCAGCTTAGGGACAGACAATCAGCCCCAGCATTTT.

The V gene is TRBV9, the J gene TRBJ2-2, with 8 bases fitting TRBD2. V shed 1 base, J shed 4 bases, and the junction held 6 bases outside the gene matches. The germline V gene encodes CDR1 SGDLS and CDR2 YYNGEE. This CDR3 contains 16 residues. For the CDR3, the DNA is TGTGCCAGCAGCGTACGGGGGACTAGGGTCACCGGGGAGCTGTTTTTT. Translation gives CASSVRGTRVTGELFF.

The gene calls are TRBV18 and TRBJ1-1, with a tentative D call TRBD1 (5 bases). This CDR3 is built from 14 residues. CDR1 is KGHSH, CDR2 LQKENI, per germline. With 3 bases removed from V and 4 bases from J, the gap between germline ends came to 12 bases. In DNA form, the CDR3 reads TGTGCCAGCTCACCCCCGTGGAGGGGCACTGAAGCTTTCTTT. It specifies CASSPPWRGTEAFF.

The genes are TRBV5-4 and TRBJ2-7, with 9 bases identical to TRBD1. The CDR3 has 14 amino acids. Germline values: CDR1 SGHNT, CDR2 YYREEE (reference sequence). V gave up 4 bases and J gave up 3 bases; unmatched junction bases: 5. The CDR3 loop is CASSIQGAGYEQYF. For the CDR3, the DNA is TGTGCCAGCAGCATACAGGGGGCAGGCTACGAGCAGTACTTC.

The genes are TRBV5-1 and TRBJ2-7; unclear D gene. CDR3 length equals 15 residues. Germline CDR1 SGHRS, CDR2 YFSETQ. Trimming removed 1 base from V and 1 base from J, with 12 bases in between. CDR3 coding DNA: TGCGCCAGCAGCTTGCTGAACAGTGATTCCTACGAGCAGTACTTC. As protein: CASSLLNSDSYEQYF. Variable domain in full (rest from reference TRBV5-1 and TRBJ2-7): KAGVTQTPRYLIKTRGQQVTLSCSPISGHRSVSWYQQTPGQGLQFLFEYFSETQRNKGNFPGRFSGRQFSNSRSEMNVSTLELGDSALYLCASSLLNSDSYEQYFGPGTRLTVT.

The chain uses TRBV13 and TRBJ2-1, with D uncertain. In germline, CDR1 is PRHDT, CDR2 FYEKMQ (reference sequence). With 4 bases removed from V and 2 bases from J, the gap between germline ends came to 18 bases. The CDR3 spans 17 residues. This CDR3 is CASSSPGLGPTYNEQFF. The DNA of the CDR3 is TGTGCCAGCAGCTCCCCAGGCTTAGGCCCAACCTACAATGAGCAGTTCTTC.

The chain employs TRBV5-1 and TRBJ1-1; 8 positions match TRBD1. Germline CDR1 reads SGHRS; CDR2 reads YFSETQ. CDR3 size: 14 residues. The ends lost 4 bases at V and 3 bases at J; junction bases unmatched: 5. The CDR3 spells CASSPADRDTEAFF. Here the CDR3 DNA reads TGCGCCAGCAGCCCGGCGGACAGGGACACTGAAGCTTTCTTT.

The rearrangement uses TRBV28 and TRBJ2-5, with TRBD1 matching 8 bases. The CDR3 extends over 14 amino acids. Germline trimming cut 6 bases from V and 5 bases from J; bases unmatched to any gene: 8. From germline, CDR1 is MDHEN and CDR2 SYDVKM. CDR3 nucleotide sequence: TGTGCCAGCAGCCCTTGGACAGGGAGGGAGACCCAGTACTTC. Protein sequence: CASSPWTGRETQYF.

V and J are TRBV4-1 and TRBJ2-7, with a weak D call TRBD1 (7 bases). The length of the CDR3 is 18 residues. The germline V and J ends were trimmed by 0 bases and 3 bases, with 21 bases remaining between them. The germline CDR1 and CDR2 sequences are MGHRA and YSYEKL. CDR3 loop: CASSQDGEGGGAVYEQYF. DNA for the CDR3: TGCGCCAGCAGCCAAGATGGGGAAGGAGGGGGCGCGGTCTACGAGCAGTACTTC.

The rearrangement uses TRBV28 and TRBJ1-2; D not certain. The CDR3 is 14 amino acids. Trimming took 8 bases from V and 5 from J, leaving 18 bases between them. Germline CDR1 and CDR2: MDHEN and SYDVKM. The CDR3 DNA reads as TGTGCCAGCTTCCCTACGTCCGACGGTTATGGCTACACCTTC. Translation gives CASFPTSDGYGYTF.

The chain joins TRBV5-1 to TRBJ2-1, with D possibly matching TRBD2 (6 bases). The CDR3 consists of 16 residues. Germline values: CDR1 SGHRS, CDR2 YFSETQ. V lost 3 bases, J lost 6 bases, and 19 bases lay in between. For the CDR3, the DNA is TGCGCCAGCAGCTCCCTGGGCGGGATGGACCCCAATGAGCAGTTCTTC. Translated, it gives CASSSLGGMDPNEQFF. The variable domain in full, completed from reference TRBV5-1 and TRBJ2-1, reads KAGVTQTPRYLIKTRGQQVTLSCSPISGHRSVSWYQQTPGQGLQFLFEYFSETQRNKGNFPGRFSGRQFSNSRSEMNVSTLELGDSALYLCASSSLGGMDPNEQFFGPGTRLTVL.

The J gene is TRBJ1-3, the V gene TRBV5-1; D might be TRBD1 (6 bases). The germline CDR1 and CDR2 sequences are SGHRS and YFSETQ. This CDR3 spans 14 amino acids. V gave up 4 bases and J gave up 2 bases, with 10 bases separating them. This CDR3 reads CASSMDSAGNTIYF. The CDR3 nucleotides are TGCGCCAGCAGCATGGACAGCGCTGGAAACACCATATATTTT. The full variable domain, with the rest looked up from reference TRBV5-1 and TRBJ1-3, is KAGVTQTPRYLIKTRGQQVTLSCSPISGHRSVSWYQQTPGQGLQFLFEYFSETQRNKGNFPGRFSGRQFSNSRSEMNVSTLELGDSALYLCASSMDSAGNTIYFGEGSWLTVV.

The chain links TRBV28 to TRBJ2-1, with 8 positions matching TRBD2. The CDR3 length is 16 residues. Per germline, CDR1 MDHEN and CDR2 SYDVKM. The ends lost 1 base at V and 5 bases at J; junction bases unmatched: 7. CDR3 amino acids: CASSLFVLAVNNEQFF. The CDR3 DNA follows: TGTGCCAGCAGTTTATTTGTACTAGCGGTAAACAATGAGCAGTTCTTC.

The chain is built from TRBV28 and TRBJ2-1; D might be TRBD1 (6 bases). V was trimmed by 1 base and J by 7 bases, leaving 20 bases between them. The CDR3 consists of 17 residues. CDR1 and CDR2 (germline): MDHEN, SYDVKM. CDR3: CASSLYPSIQGWNEQFF. In nucleotides, the CDR3 is TGTGCCAGCAGTTTATACCCCTCCATACAGGGTTGGAATGAGCAGTTCTTC.

The rearrangement joins TRBV6-1 to TRBJ2-5; D not certain. The CDR3 has 12 amino acids. Germline CDR1 is MNHNS and CDR2 is SASEGT. The V end was cut by 10 bases, the J end by 4 bases, with 13 bases between. The CDR3 bases are TGTGCCATAAGGTCATTAGGAGAGACCCAGTACTTC. Protein: CAIRSLGETQYF.